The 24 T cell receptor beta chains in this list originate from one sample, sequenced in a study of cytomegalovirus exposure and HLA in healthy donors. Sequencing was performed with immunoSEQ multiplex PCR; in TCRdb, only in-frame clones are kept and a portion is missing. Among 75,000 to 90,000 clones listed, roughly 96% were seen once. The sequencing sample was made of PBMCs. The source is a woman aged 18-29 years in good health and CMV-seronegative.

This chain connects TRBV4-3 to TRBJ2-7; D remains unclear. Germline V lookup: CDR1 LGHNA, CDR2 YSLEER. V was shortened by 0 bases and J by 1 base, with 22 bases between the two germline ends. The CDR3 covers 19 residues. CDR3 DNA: TGCGCCAGCAGCCAAGATCACGGGTTTTGGCAGTACCCGTCCTACGAGCAGTACTTC. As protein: CASSQDHGFWQYPSYEQYF.

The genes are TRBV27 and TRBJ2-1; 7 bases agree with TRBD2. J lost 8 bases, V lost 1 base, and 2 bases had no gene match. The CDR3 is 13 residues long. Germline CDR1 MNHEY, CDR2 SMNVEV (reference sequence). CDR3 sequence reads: CASSLYAGDEQFF. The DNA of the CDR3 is TGTGCCAGCAGTTTATACGCGGGGGATGAGCAGTTCTTC.

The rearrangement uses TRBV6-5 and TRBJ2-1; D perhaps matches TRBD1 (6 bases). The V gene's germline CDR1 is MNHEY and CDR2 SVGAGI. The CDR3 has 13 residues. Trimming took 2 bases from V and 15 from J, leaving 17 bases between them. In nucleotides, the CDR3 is TGTGCCAGCAGTTACGGTGCAGGGGAAATCGCGTTCTTC. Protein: CASSYGAGEIAFF.

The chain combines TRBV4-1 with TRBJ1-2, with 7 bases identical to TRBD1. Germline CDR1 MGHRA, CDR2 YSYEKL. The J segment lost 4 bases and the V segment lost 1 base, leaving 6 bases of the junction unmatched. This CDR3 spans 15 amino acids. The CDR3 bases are TGCGCCAGCAGCCAAGGACAGGGAGGAGCCTATGGCTACACCTTC. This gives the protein CASSQGQGGAYGYTF.

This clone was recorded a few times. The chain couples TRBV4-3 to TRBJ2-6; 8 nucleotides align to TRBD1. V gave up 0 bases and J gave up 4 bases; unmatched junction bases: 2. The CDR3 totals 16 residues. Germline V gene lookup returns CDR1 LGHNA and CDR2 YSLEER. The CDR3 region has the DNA TGCGCCAGCAGCCAAGATCAGGGGGCGGGGGCCAACGTCCTGACTTTC. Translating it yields CASSQDQGAGANVLTF.

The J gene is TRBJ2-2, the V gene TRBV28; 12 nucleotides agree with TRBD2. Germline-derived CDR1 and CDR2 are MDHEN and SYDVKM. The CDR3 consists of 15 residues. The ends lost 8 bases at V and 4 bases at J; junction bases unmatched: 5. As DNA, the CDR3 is TGTGCCAGCGGCCTAGCGGGAGGGCCCACCGGGGAGCTGTTTTTT. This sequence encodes CASGLAGGPTGELFF.

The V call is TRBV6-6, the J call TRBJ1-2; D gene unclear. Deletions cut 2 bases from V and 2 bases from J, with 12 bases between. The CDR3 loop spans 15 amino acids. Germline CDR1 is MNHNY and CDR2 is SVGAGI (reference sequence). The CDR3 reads CASSYVRTGNYGYTF. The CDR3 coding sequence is TGTGCCAGCAGTTACGTCAGGACGGGAAACTATGGCTACACCTTC.

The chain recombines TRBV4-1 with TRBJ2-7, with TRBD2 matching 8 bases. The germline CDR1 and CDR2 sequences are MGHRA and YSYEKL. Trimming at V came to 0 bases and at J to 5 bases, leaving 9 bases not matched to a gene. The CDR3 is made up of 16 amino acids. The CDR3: CASSQDSREGRHEQYF. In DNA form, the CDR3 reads TGCGCCAGCAGCCAAGATTCCCGGGAGGGCCGCCACGAGCAGTACTTC.

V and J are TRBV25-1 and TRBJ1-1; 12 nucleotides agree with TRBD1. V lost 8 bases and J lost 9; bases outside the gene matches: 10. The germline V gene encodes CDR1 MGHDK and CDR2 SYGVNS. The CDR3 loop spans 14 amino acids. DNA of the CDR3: TGTGCCAGCTTTCCGCCATGGGACAGGGGGCAAGCTTTCTTT. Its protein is CASFPPWDRGQAFF.

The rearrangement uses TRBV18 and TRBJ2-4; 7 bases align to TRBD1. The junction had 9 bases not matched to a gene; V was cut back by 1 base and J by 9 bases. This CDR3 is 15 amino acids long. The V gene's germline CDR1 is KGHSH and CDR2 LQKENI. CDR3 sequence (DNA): TGTGCCAGCTCACCACATAAAGGGGGCGCAGGCATTCAGTACTTC. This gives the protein CASSPHKGGAGIQYF.

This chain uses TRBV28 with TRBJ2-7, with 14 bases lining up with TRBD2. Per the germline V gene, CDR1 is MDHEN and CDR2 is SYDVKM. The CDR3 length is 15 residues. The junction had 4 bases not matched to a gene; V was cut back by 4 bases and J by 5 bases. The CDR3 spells CASSYQGLAGDEQYF. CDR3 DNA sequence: TGTGCCAGCAGTTACCAGGGACTAGCGGGAGACGAGCAGTACTTC. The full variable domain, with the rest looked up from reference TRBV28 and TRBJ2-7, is DVKVTQSSRYLVKRTGEKVFLECVQDMDHENMFWYRQDPGLGLRLIYFSYDVKMKEKGDIPEGYSVSREKKERFSLILESASTNQTSMYLCASSYQGLAGDEQYFGPGTRLTVT.

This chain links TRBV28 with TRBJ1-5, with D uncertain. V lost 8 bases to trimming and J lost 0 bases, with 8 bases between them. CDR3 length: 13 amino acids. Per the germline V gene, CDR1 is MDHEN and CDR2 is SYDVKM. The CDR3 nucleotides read TGTGCCAGCTTCCGGGGTAGCAATCAGCCCCAGCATTTT. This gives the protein CASFRGSNQPQHF.

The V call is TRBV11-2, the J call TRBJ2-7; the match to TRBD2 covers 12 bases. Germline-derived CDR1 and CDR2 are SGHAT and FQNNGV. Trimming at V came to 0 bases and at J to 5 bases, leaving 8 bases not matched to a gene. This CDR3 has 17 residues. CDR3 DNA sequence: TGTGCCAGCAGCTTAGATTCACTAGCGGGGGGTTACGACGAGCAGTACTTC. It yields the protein CASSLDSLAGGYDEQYF.

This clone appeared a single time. CDR3 sequence reads: CASSLSGSNYEQYF. CDR3 coding DNA: TGTGCCAGCAGCTTAAGCGGGAGTAACTACGAGCAGTACTTC. The V call is TRBV7-9, the J call TRBJ2-7, with TRBD2 identical over 8 bases. CDR1 SEHNR and CDR2 FQNEAQ come from the germline V gene (reference sequence). The J segment lost 3 bases and the V segment lost 2 bases, leaving 3 bases of the junction unmatched. CDR3 length equals 14 residues.

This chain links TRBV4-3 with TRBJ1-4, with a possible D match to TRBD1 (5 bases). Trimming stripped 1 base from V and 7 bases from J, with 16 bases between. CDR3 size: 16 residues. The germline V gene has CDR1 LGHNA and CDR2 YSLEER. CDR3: CASSQGPRRGSEKLFF. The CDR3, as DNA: TGCGCCAGCAGCCAAGGACCCCGGAGGGGTAGTGAAAAACTGTTTTTT.

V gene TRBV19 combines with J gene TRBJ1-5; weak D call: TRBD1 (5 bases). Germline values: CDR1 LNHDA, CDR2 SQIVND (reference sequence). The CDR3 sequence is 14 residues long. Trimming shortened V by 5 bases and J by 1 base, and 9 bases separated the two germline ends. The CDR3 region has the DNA TGTGCCAGTAGTTCCAGGGCCAGCAATCAGCCCCAGCATTTT. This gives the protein CASSSRASNQPQHF.

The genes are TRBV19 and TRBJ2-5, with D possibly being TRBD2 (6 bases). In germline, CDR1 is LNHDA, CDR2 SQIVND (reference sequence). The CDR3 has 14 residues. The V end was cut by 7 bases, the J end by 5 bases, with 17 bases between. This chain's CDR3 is CASKASVLDETQYF. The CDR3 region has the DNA TGTGCCAGTAAGGCTAGCGTCCTTGACGAGACCCAGTACTTC. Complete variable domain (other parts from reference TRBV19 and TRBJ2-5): DGGITQSPKYLFRKEGQNVTLSCEQNLNHDAMYWYRQDPGQGLRLIYYSQIVNDFQKGDIAEGYSVSREKKESFPLTVTSAQKNPTAFYLCASKASVLDETQYFGPGTRLLVL.

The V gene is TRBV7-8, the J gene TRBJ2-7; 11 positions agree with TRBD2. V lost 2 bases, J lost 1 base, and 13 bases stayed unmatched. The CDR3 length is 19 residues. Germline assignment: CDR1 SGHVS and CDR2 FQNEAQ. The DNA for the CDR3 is TGTGCCAGCAGCTTAAACTTGGGCGGGACTAGCGGACCTTCCTACGAGCAGTACTTC. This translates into CASSLNLGGTSGPSYEQYF.

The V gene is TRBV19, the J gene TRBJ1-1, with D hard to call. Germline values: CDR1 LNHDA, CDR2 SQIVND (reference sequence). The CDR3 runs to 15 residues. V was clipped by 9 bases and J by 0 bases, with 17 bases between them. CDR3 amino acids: CASFPAHSLNTEAFF. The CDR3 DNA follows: TGTGCCAGCTTCCCAGCCCACAGTCTGAACACTGAAGCTTTCTTT.

Here the CDR3 reads CASSLGGFSTGELFF. The CDR3 bases are TGTGCCAGCAGCTTAGGGGGCTTCTCCACCGGGGAGCTGTTTTTT. The J gene is TRBJ2-2, the V gene TRBV7-8, with D perhaps TRBD1 (5 bases). Germline CDR1 reads SGHVS; CDR2 reads FQNEAQ. The CDR3 loop spans 15 amino acids. The V gene lost 1 base and the J gene lost 4 bases, with 10 bases spanning the gap. Together with reference TRBV7-8 and TRBJ2-2, the CDR3 gives the full variable domain: GAGVSQSPRYKVAKRGQDVALRCDPISGHVSLFWYQQALGQGPEFLTYFQNEAQLDKSGLPSDRFFAERPEGSVSTLKIQRTQQEDSAVYLCASSLGGFSTGELFFGEGSRLTVL.

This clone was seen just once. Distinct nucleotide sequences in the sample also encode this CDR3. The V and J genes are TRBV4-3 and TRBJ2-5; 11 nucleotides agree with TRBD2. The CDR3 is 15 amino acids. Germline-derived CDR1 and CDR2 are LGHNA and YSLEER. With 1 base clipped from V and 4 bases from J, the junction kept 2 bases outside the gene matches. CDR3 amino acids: CASSQALAGGETQYF. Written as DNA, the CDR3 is TGCGCCAGCAGCCAAGCCCTAGCGGGAGGAGAGACCCAGTACTTC.

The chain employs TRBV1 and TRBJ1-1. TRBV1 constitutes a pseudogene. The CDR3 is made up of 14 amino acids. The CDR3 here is CTSSPHGVRTEAFF. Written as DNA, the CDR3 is TGCACCAGCAGCCCCCACGGGGTCCGCACTGAAGCTTTCTTT.

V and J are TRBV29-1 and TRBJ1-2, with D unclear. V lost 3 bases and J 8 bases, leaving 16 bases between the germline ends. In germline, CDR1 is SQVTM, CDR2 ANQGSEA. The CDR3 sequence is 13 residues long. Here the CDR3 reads CSVDAPFLEGYTF. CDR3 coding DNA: TGCAGCGTTGACGCGCCCTTTTTGGAGGGCTACACCTTC.

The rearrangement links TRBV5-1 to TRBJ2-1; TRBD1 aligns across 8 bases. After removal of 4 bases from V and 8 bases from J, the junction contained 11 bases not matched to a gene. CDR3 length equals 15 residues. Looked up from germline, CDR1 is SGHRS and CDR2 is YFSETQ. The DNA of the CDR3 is TGCGCCAGCAGCCCCGGACAGGGAAGTAGCGATGAGCAGTTCTTC. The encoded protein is CASSPGQGSSDEQFF. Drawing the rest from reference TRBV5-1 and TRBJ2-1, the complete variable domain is KAGVTQTPRYLIKTRGQQVTLSCSPISGHRSVSWYQQTPGQGLQFLFEYFSETQRNKGNFPGRFSGRQFSNSRSEMNVSTLELGDSALYLCASSPGQGSSDEQFFGPGTRLTVL.